Below are 5 T cell receptor beta chains sequenced from a single sample in a study of blood T cells in healthy people across ages. With a J-beta primer mix and a sample-barcoded 5' primer, a second PCR ran about 7 to 12 cycles. TCRdb re-called the 5' RACE reads with MiXCR, one entry per CDR3 protein. This sample has 1.8 million or so distinct CDR3 sequences, with roughly 43% found just once. Sample: blood. Receptors were obtained from a human donor in good health.

V usage is TRBV4-1 and J usage is TRBJ2-1, with D perhaps TRBD2 (5 bases). The better agreement between TRBJ2-7 and the DNA end casts doubt on the J call. Germline lookup yields CDR1 MGHRA and CDR2 YSYEKL. The CDR3 sequence is 16 residues long. The CDR3 is CASSVTTRSSYNEQYF. The CDR3 nucleotides are TGCGCCAGCAGCGTCACAACTAGAAGCTCCTACAATGAGCAGTACTTC.

The chain combines TRBV6-5 with TRBJ2-3, with a tentative D call TRBD2 (7 bases). The CDR3 totals 19 residues. V was pared by 4 bases and J by 4 bases, with 27 bases between. Germline CDR1 and CDR2: MNHEY and SVGAGI. CDR3 residues: CASSFRQKGSAGAADTQYF. The CDR3 bases are TGTGCCAGCAGTTTCCGACAGAAGGGAAGCGCGGGGGCGGCAGATACGCAGTATTTT.

This chain joins TRBV15 and TRBJ2-7; D is undetermined. CDR1 and CDR2 from the germline V gene are LNHNV and YYDKDF (reference sequence). V lost 5 bases to trimming and J lost 0 bases, with 8 bases between them. This CDR3 spans 13 amino acids. CDR3 coding DNA: TGTGCCACCAGCGGCCACAGCTCCTACGAGCAGTACTTC. Protein sequence: CATSGHSSYEQYF.

This clonotype was observed at least ten times. The rearrangement joins TRBV7-2 to TRBJ1-2; 11 nucleotides line up with TRBD1. V lost 3 bases and J lost 8; bases outside the gene matches: 5. The CDR3 has 14 residues. Germline assignment: CDR1 SGHTA and CDR2 FQGNSA. The CDR3 loop is CASSFGQGASGYTF. In DNA form, the CDR3 reads TGTGCCAGCAGCTTCGGACAGGGGGCAAGCGGCTACACCTTC. Based on the CDR3 plus reference TRBV7-2 and TRBJ1-2, the full variable domain is GAGVSQSPSNKVTEKGKDVELRCDPISGHTALYWYRQSLGQGLEFLIYFQGNSAPDKSGLPSDRFSAERTGGSVSTLTIQRTQQEDSAVYLCASSFGQGASGYTFGSGTRLTVV.

This clonotype was counted a few times. V gene TRBV24-1 combines with J gene TRBJ2-3; D unresolved. V was shortened by 2 bases and J by 9 bases, with 11 bases between the two germline ends. The germline V gene encodes CDR1 KGHDR and CDR2 SFDVKD. The length of the CDR3 is 13 residues. For the CDR3, the DNA is TGTGCCACCAGTGATTCCCCAAGTAGGACGCAGTATTTT. Amino acid sequence: CATSDSPSRTQYF.